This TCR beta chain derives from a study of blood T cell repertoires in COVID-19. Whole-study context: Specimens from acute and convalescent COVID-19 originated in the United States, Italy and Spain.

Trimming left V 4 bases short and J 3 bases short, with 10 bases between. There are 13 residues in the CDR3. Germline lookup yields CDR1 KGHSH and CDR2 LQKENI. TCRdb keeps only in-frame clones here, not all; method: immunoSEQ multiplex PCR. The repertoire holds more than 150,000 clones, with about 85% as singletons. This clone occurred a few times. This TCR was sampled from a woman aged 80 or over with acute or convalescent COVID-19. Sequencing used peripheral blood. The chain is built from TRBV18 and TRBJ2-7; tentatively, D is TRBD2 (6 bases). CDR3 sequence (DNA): TGTGCCAGCTCACGGGACTCCAGCTACGAGCAGTACTTC. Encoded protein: CASSRDSSYEQYF.